Below, 21 T cell receptor beta chains from the same sample are listed, as sequenced in a study of blood T cell repertoires in COVID-19 (dated by TCRdb to 2019 to 2021). Receptor libraries were prepared by the immunoSEQ multiplex PCR assay. This immuneACCESS table, as held by TCRdb, lists in-frame sequences with V and J called but not all clones. Of the missing ones, under half trace to an unresolved V gene in checked studies; the others have no known cause. The sample profile shows some 80,000 clones; almost 90% of them were found once. Approximately 2.5% of the sample lies in the top ten. Material for sequencing was peripheral blood. All receptors come from a human donor in a cohort sampled during active COVID-19.

This clone was observed a handful of times. The rearrangement joins TRBV5-6 to TRBJ1-2; D is perhaps TRBD1 (5 bases). V lost 3 bases and J lost 1, with 7 bases in between. The CDR3 consists of 13 residues. The germline gives CDR1 SGHDT, CDR2 YYEEEE. The CDR3 loop is CASSSGNNYGYTF. CDR3 nucleotide sequence: TGTGCCAGCAGCTCAGGGAATAACTATGGCTACACCTTC. The variable domain in full, with the rest retrieved from reference TRBV5-6 and TRBJ1-2, is DAGVTQSPTHLIKTRGQQVTLRCSPKSGHDTVSWYQQALGQGPQFIFQYYEEEERQRGNFPDRFSGHQFPNYSSELNVNALLLGDSALYLCASSSGNNYGYTFGSGTRLTVV.

CDR3 region: CASSRPGTRSTDTQYF. In DNA form, the CDR3 reads TGTGCCAGCTCACGACCCGGGACTCGAAGCACAGATACGCAGTATTTT. The J gene is TRBJ2-3, the V gene TRBV18; D is possibly TRBD2 (6 bases). V shed 4 bases and J shed 0 bases, with 14 bases lying between them. CDR1 is KGHSH and CDR2 is LQKENI in the germline V gene. The CDR3 length is 16 residues.

This clone was detected once. The gene calls are TRBV3-1 (or the pseudogene TRBV3-2) and TRBJ2-7; 10 nucleotides align to TRBD1. The CDR3 sequence is 15 residues long. Per the germline V gene, CDR1 is LGHDT and CDR2 is YNNKEL (reference sequence). Unmatched junction bases numbered 2, after V lost 1 base and J lost 2 bases. CDR3: CASSQGQGAPYEQYF. The DNA of the CDR3 is TGTGCCAGCAGCCAAGGACAGGGGGCTCCCTACGAGCAGTACTTC.

The rearrangement joins TRBV28 to TRBJ1-3; D is unresolved. This CDR3 region has 14 residues. The V end was cut by 3 bases, the J end by 4 bases, with 10 bases between. CDR1 is MDHEN, CDR2 SYDVKM, per germline. The DNA of the CDR3 is TGTGCCAGCAGTTTCGCGGGGAACGGAAACACCATATATTTT. Translated: CASSFAGNGNTIYF.

This clone has just a few counts. CDR3 amino acids: CASAVRGGSNQPQHF. CDR3 nucleotide sequence: TGCGCCAGCGCCGTGCGGGGGGGTAGCAATCAGCCCCAGCATTTT. This rearrangement joins TRBV4-1 to TRBJ1-5, with a possible D match to TRBD1 (5 bases). Germline V gives CDR1 MGHRA, CDR2 YSYEKL. The CDR3 sequence is 15 residues long. V lost 8 bases to trimming and J lost 0 bases, with 14 bases between them.

The V and J genes are TRBV7-6 and TRBJ2-5; 8 bases align to TRBD2. This CDR3 has 16 residues. Per the germline V gene, CDR1 is SGHVS and CDR2 is FNYEAQ. The ends lost 4 bases at V and 4 bases at J; junction bases unmatched: 11. CDR3 sequence: CASSSRARLAIETQYF. Here the CDR3 DNA reads TGTGCCAGCAGCTCCCGCGCGAGACTAGCGATAGAGACCCAGTACTTC.

This chain uses TRBV27 with TRBJ2-1; TRBD1 matches 8 bases. This CDR3 spans 15 amino acids. Unmatched junction bases numbered 4, after V lost 2 bases and J lost 4 bases. Per germline, CDR1 MNHEY and CDR2 SMNVEV (reference sequence). Here the CDR3 reads CASSLGGQGYNEQFF. For the CDR3, the DNA is TGTGCCAGCAGTTTAGGCGGACAGGGATACAATGAGCAGTTCTTC.

The J gene is TRBJ2-7, the V gene TRBV7-8; unclear D gene. The CDR3 totals 15 residues. Per the germline V gene, CDR1 is SGHVS and CDR2 is FQNEAQ. Trimming left V 1 base short and J 0 bases short, with 10 bases between. CDR3 loop: CASSLETLSSYEQYF. Written as DNA, the CDR3 is TGTGCCAGCAGCTTAGAGACTCTTAGCTCCTACGAGCAGTACTTC.

The chain employs TRBV6-5 and TRBJ2-5; 8 nucleotides match TRBD1. The CDR3 length is 15 residues. In germline, CDR1 is MNHEY, CDR2 SVGAGI. V dropped 2 bases and J dropped 4; count of bases not matched to a gene: 6. This CDR3 reads CASSYLYGQGETQYF. The CDR3 coding sequence is TGTGCCAGCAGTTACCTTTATGGACAGGGAGAGACCCAGTACTTC.

This clone showed up just once. V and J are TRBV7-2 and TRBJ2-6, with D unclear. The length of the CDR3 is 17 residues. Trimming shortened V by 5 bases and J by 2 bases, and 16 bases separated the two germline ends. Germline CDR1 SGHTA, CDR2 FQGNSA. CDR3 protein: CASSPQSTVTGANVLTF. Written as DNA, the CDR3 is TGTGCCAGCAGCCCGCAATCTACGGTTACTGGGGCCAACGTCCTGACTTTC.

V gene TRBV3-1 (or the pseudogene TRBV3-2) combines with J gene TRBJ2-1, with TRBD2 matching 8 bases. The CDR3 sequence is 16 residues long. J was trimmed by 0 bases and V by 2 bases; bases with no gene match: 3. Germline V gives CDR1 LGHDT, CDR2 YNNKEL (reference sequence). CDR3 residues: CASSQRLASSYNEQFF. The CDR3 DNA is TGTGCCAGCAGCCAAAGACTAGCGAGCTCCTACAATGAGCAGTTCTTC.

This chain connects TRBV9 to TRBJ1-5; 7 bases match TRBD1. CDR1 and CDR2 (germline): SGDLS, YYNGEE. The CDR3 is made up of 14 amino acids. V gave up 3 bases and J gave up 4 bases; unmatched junction bases: 4. CDR3 loop: CASSGTGRNQPQHF. The DNA for the CDR3 is TGTGCCAGCAGCGGGACAGGTCGGAATCAGCCCCAGCATTTT.

This chain links TRBV4-1 with TRBJ2-3, with D perhaps matching TRBD2 (5 bases). The germline gives CDR1 MGHRA, CDR2 YSYEKL. V dropped 0 bases and J dropped 0 bases, with 13 bases sitting between them. The CDR3 is 17 residues long. CDR3 sequence reads: CASSQDPGRYSTDTQYF. CDR3 in DNA: TGCGCCAGCAGCCAAGATCCGGGGAGATATAGCACAGATACGCAGTATTTT.

The chain couples TRBV11-1 to TRBJ1-6; a weak D match, TRBD1 (6 bases). This CDR3 is built from 15 residues. V lost 5 bases and J lost 10, with 18 bases in between. Germline V lookup: CDR1 SGHAT, CDR2 FQDESV (reference sequence). The CDR3 sequence: CASSMTGTLGSPLHF. CDR3 bases: TGTGCCAGCAGCATGACCGGGACACTGGGATCACCCCTCCACTTT. Full variable domain (outside the CDR3, taken from reference TRBV11-1 and TRBJ1-6): EAEVAQSPRYKITEKSQAVAFWCDPISGHATLYWYRQILGQGPELLVQFQDESVVDDSQLPKDRFSAERLKGVDSTLKIQPAELGDSAMYLCASSMTGTLGSPLHFGNGTRLTVT.

The gene calls are TRBV1 and TRBJ2-5; the table's D call, TRBD2, was not checked against the DNA. TRBV1 is tagged as a pseudogene. The CDR3 has 19 residues. Here the CDR3 reads CTSSFRSGTSGSVRETQYF. CDR3 nucleotide sequence: TGCACCAGCAGCTTTCGTTCCGGGACTAGCGGGAGTGTACGAGAGACCCAGTACTTC.

The CDR3 coding sequence is TGTGCCAGTAGCCCCATCTTTGGGGCCAATGCCTACGAGCAGTACTTC. Encoded protein: CASSPIFGANAYEQYF. The genes are TRBV19 and TRBJ2-7; the D gene is possibly TRBD1 (5 bases). The V end was cut by 6 bases, the J end by 2 bases, with 20 bases between. The V gene's germline CDR1 is LNHDA and CDR2 SQIVND (reference sequence). This CDR3 contains 16 residues.

The chain uses TRBV4-2 and TRBJ2-3, with D uncertain. CDR1 is LGHNA, CDR2 YNFKEQ, per germline. The CDR3 is made up of 13 amino acids. V was cut by 4 bases and J by 2 bases, with 7 bases left in between. The CDR3 region is CASSPLDTDTQYF. The CDR3 region has the DNA TGTGCCAGCAGCCCTCTAGACACAGATACGCAGTATTTT.

The genes are TRBV4-3 and TRBJ2-2; TRBD2 agrees at 8 bases. This CDR3 spans 14 amino acids. Germline CDR1 is LGHNA and CDR2 is YSLEER. The ends lost 3 bases at V and 7 bases at J; junction bases unmatched: 4. The CDR3 nucleotides are TGCGCCAGCAGCCATACTAGCGGTGTCGGGGAGCTGTTTTTT. Its protein is CASSHTSGVGELFF.

The rearrangement links TRBV28 to TRBJ1-2; D is ambiguous. Germline assignment: CDR1 MDHEN and CDR2 SYDVKM. V dropped 7 bases and J dropped 3 bases, with 18 bases sitting between them. The CDR3 length is 15 residues. In DNA, the CDR3 is TGTGCCAGCACCTCGCGAGGGTTCCTATACTATGGCTACACCTTC. It encodes CASTSRGFLYYGYTF.

The CDR3, as DNA: TGTGCCTGGAGGGCCCACGGGACAGGGATGAGGACAGATACGCAGTATTTT. Translating gives CAWRAHGTGMRTDTQYF. The gene calls are TRBV30 and TRBJ2-3, with 9 bases fitting TRBD1. With V trimmed by 3 bases and J by 3 bases, 13 bases remained unmatched. Germline loops: CDR1 GTSNPN, CDR2 SVGIG (reference sequence). CDR3 length: 17 residues.

The chain employs TRBV19 and TRBJ2-7, with a possible D match to TRBD2 (6 bases). The germline V gene encodes CDR1 LNHDA and CDR2 SQIVND (reference sequence). This CDR3 is 15 amino acids long. Between the trimmed V and J ends, which lost 3 bases and 5 bases, there was a span of 17 bases. CDR3 amino acids: CASSMMRGAVDEQYF. The CDR3 DNA reads TGTGCCAGTAGTATGATGCGGGGAGCGGTTGACGAGCAGTACTTC.